This T cell receptor beta chain originates from a study of blood T cell repertoires in COVID-19. Authors' processing steps: Estimates of nucleated cell counts were drawn from the amplification of reference gene primers. Data came from immunoSEQ multiplex PCR; TCRdb stores just in-frame clones and leaves some out. That table is the source of V, J and clone size, and D and trimming were worked out from the DNA. This repertoire shows approximately 100,000 clones, around 84% found once; its top ten account for 7% to 9%. This CDR3 is 15 amino acids long. V dropped 3 bases and J dropped 2 bases, with 12 bases sitting between them. The germline V gene has CDR1 LNHDA and CDR2 SQIVND (reference sequence). This clone was detected only once.

The gene calls are TRBV19 and TRBJ2-3, with D unresolved. This clonotype was sampled from a woman older than 75 with active or convalescent COVID-19. Sequencing was carried out using peripheral blood. The CDR3 here is CASSIFLRATDTQYF. The CDR3 DNA sequence: TGTGCCAGTAGTATTTTTCTTAGAGCCACAGATACGCAGTATTTT.